This TCR beta chain was profiled in a study of blood T cell repertoires in COVID-19. All enrollees were about 18 to 100 years old and from about 25 US areas. Trimming shortened V by 3 bases and J by 7 bases, and 7 bases separated the two germline ends. The CDR3 contains 12 residues. Germline-derived CDR1 and CDR2 are MDHEN and SYDVKM. Sequenced by immunoSEQ multiplex PCR; TCRdb stores in-frame clones only, minus some. The data hold about 350,000 clones, with about 90% observed a single time. The sequenced sample consisted of PBMCs or T cells enriched from blood (not recorded which). The TCR was taken from a woman aged 25 to 39 who had recovered from COVID-19. The J gene is TRBJ1-5, the V gene TRBV28; possible D gene TRBD1, 5 bases. The CDR3 coding sequence is TGTGCCAGCAGTTTTCAGGGCCAGCCCCAGCATTTT. Protein sequence: CASSFQGQPQHF. The entire variable domain, with the rest obtained from reference TRBV28 and TRBJ1-5, is as follows: DVKVTQSSRYLVKRTGEKVFLECVQDMDHENMFWYRQDPGLGLRLIYFSYDVKMKEKGDIPEGYSVSREKKERFSLILESASTNQTSMYLCASSFQGQPQHFGDGTRLSIL.